The clone carrying this T cell receptor beta chain was counted once. Grouping used clinical history reported by participants in a survey and questionnaire. The CDR3 length is 14 residues. Trimming took 7 bases from V and 5 from J; bases not matched to a gene: 10. Germline V gene data show CDR1 as SNHLY and CDR2 as FYNNEI. The data were obtained in a study of blood T cell repertoires in COVID-19. Authors' processing steps: How many nucleated cells were present was estimated from reference gene primer amplification. The repertoire was sequenced with immunoSEQ multiplex PCR; TCRdb's copy has only in-frame clones and lacks some. From that table come the V and J calls and clone size; the DNA was used to work out D and trimming. Of hundreds of thousands of clones listed, approximately 90% are singletons.

This TCR was sampled from a woman in her sixties in a cohort exposed to, infected with or recovered from COVID-19 (not recorded which). Sequenced input: PBMCs or T cells enriched from blood (not recorded which). The chain recombines TRBV2 with TRBJ2-5, with 7 bases that match TRBD2. The CDR3 reads CASTREVTGETQYF. CDR3 sequence (DNA): TGTGCCAGCACCCGGGAGGTCACGGGGGAGACCCAGTACTTC.